Below, one T cell receptor (beta chain) is given with its context. With the 5' RACE reads reprocessed, TCRdb shows one record per CDR3 protein and no DNA. The ten most abundant clones cover roughly 1.4% of a sample with approximately 440,000 distinct CDR3 sequences. This record belongs to a study of T cells expressing NK-cell markers. CDR1 and CDR2 (germline): SGHDT, YYEEEE. The CDR3 covers 15 residues. This sequence originates from a woman aged 50 to 60 in good health. The chain combines TRBV5-6 with TRBJ2-1. Source material: blood T cells: a sorted CD56 or NKG2C T cell subset, CD4+ or CD8+ T cells, or bulk PBMC T cells (not recorded which). The CDR3 is CASSSGKRTYNEQFF.